This T cell receptor beta chain was captured in a study of blood T cell repertoires in COVID-19. About the research overall: The samples span acute and convalescent COVID-19 from the United States, Italy and Spain. Sample material is recorded as cDNA or gDNA derived from T cells, B-cell-depleted T cells, or PBMCs.

In the source study's methods: How many nucleated cells were present was estimated from reference gene primer amplification. Generated by immunoSEQ multiplex PCR, the TCRdb table keeps only in-frame clones and is missing some. V, J and clone size are those of that table, while D and trimming were read from the DNA. The sample lists some 270,000 clones; 70% to 90% were seen once. This clone was observed a single time. Trimming pared 3 bases from V and 9 bases from J, leaving 21 bases between. CDR1 and CDR2 from the germline V gene are LGHDT and YNNKEL (reference sequence). The CDR3 has 16 residues. The chain combines TRBV3-1 (or the pseudogene TRBV3-2) with TRBJ2-1; D is possibly TRBD2 (5 bases). The clonotype comes from a woman in her 70s with acute or convalescent COVID-19. The specimen sequenced was peripheral blood. CDR3 sequence reads: CASSHLLSGGDGEQFF. CDR3 in DNA: TGTGCCAGCAGCCATCTCCTAAGTGGAGGCGACGGTGAGCAGTTCTTC.